The 28 T cell receptor beta chains presented below share a single source sample, sequenced in a study of response to subunit inactivated influenza vaccine. TCRdb re-called the RT-PCR reads through MiXCR, storing one row per CDR3 protein. The table includes hundreds of thousands of distinct CDR3 sequences, less than 10% detected once. The sequencing here drew on PBMCs from blood, taken about 23 months after vaccination. All receptors derive from a man between 50 and 75 years old who received an inactivated influenza vaccine.

This clonotype was recorded at least ten times. The chain joins TRBV29-1 to TRBJ1-1, with 7 bases fitting TRBD1. Germline V gives CDR1 SQVTM, CDR2 ANQGSEA. The J segment lost 0 bases and the V segment lost 7 bases, leaving 8 bases of the junction unmatched. The CDR3 extends over 14 amino acids. This CDR3 is CSARRDSMNTEAFF. The DNA for the CDR3 is TGCAGCGCCCGCCGGGACAGTATGAACACTGAAGCTTTCTTT.

J is TRBJ2-1 and V is TRBV5-1; D is unclear. Germline CDR1 and CDR2: SGHRS and YFSETQ. The length of the CDR3 is 14 residues. The ends were cut back, 2 bases at V and 4 bases at J, with 10 bases in the middle. The CDR3 reads CASSFGETYNEQFF. Here the CDR3 DNA reads TGCGCCAGCAGCTTTGGGGAAACGTACAATGAGCAGTTCTTC.

This clonotype was detected a few times. CDR3 loop: CASSSRQGIRGEQFF. The DNA of the CDR3 is TGTGCCAGCAGCTCGCGACAGGGGATTCGTGGTGAGCAGTTCTTC. J is TRBJ2-1 and V is TRBV7-9, with TRBD1 matching over 8 bases. Germline V CDR1 and CDR2: SEHNR, FQNEAQ (reference sequence). Trimming at V came to 4 bases and at J to 9 bases, leaving 11 bases not matched to a gene. The CDR3 is made up of 15 amino acids.

The chain employs TRBV20-1 and TRBJ2-7; TRBD2 matches 7 bases. The germline CDR1 and CDR2 sequences are DFQATT and SNEGSKA (reference sequence). V gave up 5 bases and J gave up 4 bases; unmatched junction bases: 11. The CDR3 runs 14 residues. Here the CDR3 reads CSARLGGSAYEQYF. The CDR3 nucleotides read TGCAGTGCTCGCCTCGGCGGGAGTGCTTACGAGCAGTACTTC.

This clonotype was recorded many times. The genes are TRBV4-1 and TRBJ2-1; 11 bases match TRBD2. Germline V gives CDR1 MGHRA, CDR2 YSYEKL. The CDR3 length is 15 residues. Trimming took 6 bases from V and 5 from J; bases not matched to a gene: 6. For the CDR3, the DNA is TGCGCCAGCAGGTTAGCGGGGGGGCGGAACAATGAGCAGTTCTTC. Protein: CASRLAGGRNNEQFF.

This clonotype was counted at least ten times. This chain connects TRBV2 to TRBJ1-2; D not certain. The germline V gene encodes CDR1 SNHLY and CDR2 FYNNEI. The CDR3 is 12 amino acids. V lost 7 bases to trimming and J lost 2 bases, with 8 bases between them. CDR3 DNA: TGTGCCAGCACTCTTACGAACTATGGCTACACCTTC. This translates into CASTLTNYGYTF.

This clonotype was seen a few times. This chain connects TRBV5-1 to TRBJ2-1; 9 nucleotides match TRBD1. The CDR3 is 13 residues long. V shed 4 bases, J shed 8 bases, and the junction held 4 bases outside the gene matches. Germline V gene sequence: CDR1 SGHRS, CDR2 YFSETQ. CDR3 sequence (DNA): TGCGCCAGCAGCGCGGACAGGGGCTATGAGCAGTTCTTC. Translated, it gives CASSADRGYEQFF.

This clonotype was detected many times. The CDR3 here is CASSRDRGGTDTQYF. In DNA, the CDR3 is TGTGCCAGCAGCCGGGACAGGGGAGGAACAGATACGCAGTATTTT. The rearrangement uses TRBV4-2 and TRBJ2-3, with 10 bases lining up with TRBD1. J gave up 3 bases and V 4 bases, and 4 bases lay outside the gene matches. Germline V lookup: CDR1 LGHNA, CDR2 YNFKEQ. The CDR3 length is 15 residues.

J is TRBJ2-3 and V is TRBV5-1; maybe TRBD1 (5 bases). CDR1 is SGHRS and CDR2 is YFSETQ in the germline V gene. Trimming pared 0 bases from V and 4 bases from J, leaving 12 bases between. The CDR3 runs to 15 residues. The CDR3 here is CASSLAGKGPDTQYF. In DNA form, the CDR3 reads TGCGCCAGCAGCTTGGCCGGAAAGGGGCCAGATACGCAGTATTTT.

Many counts were recorded for this clonotype. The chain joins TRBV2 to TRBJ2-7; tentatively, D is TRBD2 (6 bases). The CDR3 contains 14 residues. V lost 7 bases to trimming and J lost 4 bases, with 17 bases between them. The V gene's germline CDR1 is SNHLY and CDR2 FYNNEI. CDR3 nucleotides: TGTGCCAGCACTCCCCAGGGAGGCCTGTACGAGCAGTACTTC. The encoded protein is CASTPQGGLYEQYF.

This chain joins TRBV4-3 and TRBJ2-1; 8 bases line up with TRBD2. The V segment lost 4 bases and the J segment 4 bases; nucleotides outside the gene matches: 6. The CDR3 contains 15 residues. In germline, CDR1 is LGHNA, CDR2 YSLEER. The CDR3 sequence: CASSLSGAKYNEQFF. CDR3 bases: TGCGCCAGCAGCCTTAGCGGGGCGAAATACAATGAGCAGTTCTTC.

The chain carries TRBV7-2 and TRBJ2-5; D is unclear. Looked up from germline, CDR1 is SGHTA and CDR2 is FQGNSA. V gave up 2 bases and J gave up 1 base, with 8 bases separating them. The CDR3 runs 14 residues. The CDR3 region has the DNA TGTGCCAGCAGCTTAAACAGTTTCCAAGAGACCCAGTACTTC. Protein product: CASSLNSFQETQYF.

In its sample, this clonotype was seen a few times. The chain couples TRBV5-1 to TRBJ1-4; D possibly corresponds to TRBD1 (6 bases). The V gene's germline CDR1 is SGHRS and CDR2 YFSETQ. The CDR3 extends over 16 amino acids. The V and J ends lost 0 bases and 0 bases respectively, with 9 bases between them. Here the CDR3 DNA reads TGCGCCAGCAGCTTGGGCAGGGGATCAACTAATGAAAAACTGTTTTTT. It encodes CASSLGRGSTNEKLFF. Filled out from reference TRBV5-1 and TRBJ1-4, the complete variable domain reads KAGVTQTPRYLIKTRGQQVTLSCSPISGHRSVSWYQQTPGQGLQFLFEYFSETQRNKGNFPGRFSGRQFSNSRSEMNVSTLELGDSALYLCASSLGRGSTNEKLFFGSGTQLSVL.

This clonotype has just a few counts. This chain joins TRBV5-1 and TRBJ2-1; 9 bases align to TRBD1. From germline, CDR1 is SGHRS and CDR2 YFSETQ. V lost 4 bases and J lost 10; bases outside the gene matches: 12. This CDR3 is built from 15 residues. The chain's CDR3 is CASSGTGLTVGEQFF. Written as DNA, the CDR3 is TGCGCCAGCAGCGGGACAGGGTTGACGGTCGGGGAGCAGTTCTTC.

The chain employs TRBV12-3 or TRBV12-4 and TRBJ2-7; possibly TRBD1 for D (6 bases). The V end lost 8 bases, the J end lost 7 bases, and 15 bases lay between the germline ends. The CDR3 is 12 residues long. CDR3 residues: CASFSGQGEQYF. As DNA, the CDR3 is TGTGCCAGCTTCTCGGGCCAGGGGGAGCAGTACTTC.

This clonotype was observed at least ten times. The V and J genes are TRBV6-5 and TRBJ2-6, with TRBD1 matching over 9 bases. Trimming removed 5 bases from V and 4 bases from J; junction bases left unmatched: 6. The CDR3 consists of 16 residues. From germline, CDR1 is MNHEY and CDR2 SVGAGI. In DNA form, the CDR3 reads TGTGCCAGCAGTCACGGGACAGGGCTCGGGGCCAACGTCCTGACTTTC. Translating it yields CASSHGTGLGANVLTF.

The CDR3 loop is CASSSTADLAYEQYF. CDR3 DNA: TGCGCCAGCAGCTCGACTGCGGATCTAGCCTACGAGCAGTACTTC. This chain connects TRBV4-1 to TRBJ2-7; no firm D call. V was trimmed by 5 bases and J by 2 bases, leaving 16 bases between them. This CDR3 is built from 15 residues. Germline V gives CDR1 MGHRA, CDR2 YSYEKL.

The rearrangement links TRBV27 to TRBJ2-1; no reliable D call. Trimming stripped 6 bases from V and 4 bases from J, with 10 bases between. From germline, CDR1 is MNHEY and CDR2 SMNVEV (reference sequence). This CDR3 has 13 amino acids. The CDR3 region is CASSHGLYNEQFF. The CDR3 region has the DNA TGTGCCAGCAGCCACGGATTATACAATGAGCAGTTCTTC.

This clonotype was counted at least ten times. The chain is built from TRBV28 and TRBJ2-1; 12 bases fit TRBD1. Trimming at V came to 1 base and at J to 7 bases, leaving 5 bases not matched to a gene. The length of the CDR3 is 16 residues. Germline assignment: CDR1 MDHEN and CDR2 SYDVKM. The chain's CDR3 is CASSLSGQGARNEQFF. The CDR3 coding sequence is TGTGCCAGCAGTTTATCGGGACAGGGGGCGCGGAATGAGCAGTTCTTC.

This clonotype was seen many times. The V and J genes are TRBV12-3 or TRBV12-4 and TRBJ1-2; 8 nucleotides align to TRBD1. V lost 1 base, J lost 6 bases, and 4 bases stayed unmatched. The CDR3 totals 14 residues. CDR3 sequence reads: CASSLVTGGNGYTF. Written as DNA, the CDR3 is TGTGCCAGCAGTTTAGTAACAGGGGGTAATGGCTACACCTTC.

In DNA, the CDR3 is TGTGCCAGCAGTTTAATAGGGTTAGGCACTGAAGCTTTCTTT. Its translation: CASSLIGLGTEAFF. The chain is built from TRBV27 and TRBJ1-1; D remains unclear. V lost 2 bases, J lost 4 bases, and 11 bases lay in between. The CDR3 length is 14 residues. CDR1 is MNHEY, CDR2 SMNVEV, per germline (reference sequence).

The chain has TRBV4-1 and TRBJ2-1; 9 positions agree with TRBD2. The junction had 6 bases not matched to a gene; V was cut back by 2 bases and J by 4 bases. In germline, CDR1 is MGHRA, CDR2 YSYEKL. The CDR3 spans 16 residues. CDR3 coding DNA: TGCGCCAGCAGCCAAAACAGAGCGGGGGGTTACAATGAGCAGTTCTTC. It encodes CASSQNRAGGYNEQFF.

The chain is built from TRBV5-1 and TRBJ2-1, with D unclear. The length of the CDR3 is 15 residues. CDR1 is SGHRS and CDR2 is YFSETQ in the germline V gene. V was clipped by 0 bases and J by 4 bases, with 11 bases between them. Written as DNA, the CDR3 is TGCGCCAGCAGCTTGGTTGGTCCACTTTACAATGAGCAGTTCTTC. The encoded protein is CASSLVGPLYNEQFF.

This clonotype was found a few times. The genes are TRBV27 and TRBJ2-7; TRBD2 matches 9 bases. Unmatched junction bases numbered 7, after V lost 5 bases and J lost 2 bases. CDR1 is MNHEY, CDR2 SMNVEV, per germline (reference sequence). The CDR3 contains 15 residues. CDR3: CASSPKTSGPYEQYF. CDR3 in DNA: TGTGCCAGCAGTCCGAAGACTAGCGGTCCCTACGAGCAGTACTTC.

V usage is TRBV5-1 and J usage is TRBJ2-1; maybe TRBD2 (6 bases). Germline V gene sequence: CDR1 SGHRS, CDR2 YFSETQ. The CDR3 is 16 amino acids. Trimming took 4 bases from V and 3 from J, leaving 17 bases between them. The CDR3, as DNA: TGCGCCAGCAGCACATCCAGCCGGGGGAACTACAATGAGCAGTTCTTC. Its protein product is CASSTSSRGNYNEQFF.

The chain is built from TRBV4-2 and TRBJ2-5; maybe TRBD2 (5 bases). The V gene's germline CDR1 is LGHNA and CDR2 YNFKEQ. CDR3 length: 15 residues. Trimming pared 0 bases from V and 1 base from J, leaving 9 bases between. The CDR3 spells CASSQDLRVQETQYF. DNA for the CDR3: TGTGCCAGCAGCCAAGATCTGCGGGTCCAAGAGACCCAGTACTTC.

This clonotype was seen repeatedly, ten times or more. J is TRBJ2-5 and V is TRBV7-9; either TRBD1 or TRBD2 may supply D (5 bases each). Germline V gives CDR1 SEHNR, CDR2 FQNEAQ (reference sequence). V gave up 3 bases and J gave up 3 bases, with 8 bases separating them. The CDR3 spans 13 residues. The CDR3 region has the DNA TGTGCCAGCAGCTTTGGGACGGAAGAGACCCAGTACTTC. Its translation: CASSFGTEETQYF.

This rearrangement joins TRBV20-1 to TRBJ2-5; D possibly corresponds to TRBD2 (5 bases). Trimming removed 4 bases from V and 1 base from J, with 7 bases in between. The CDR3 is 12 residues long. CDR1 is DFQATT and CDR2 is SNEGSKA in the germline V gene (reference sequence). As DNA, the CDR3 is TGCAGTGCTAAGCGGTTCCAAGAGACCCAGTACTTC. Translation: CSAKRFQETQYF.